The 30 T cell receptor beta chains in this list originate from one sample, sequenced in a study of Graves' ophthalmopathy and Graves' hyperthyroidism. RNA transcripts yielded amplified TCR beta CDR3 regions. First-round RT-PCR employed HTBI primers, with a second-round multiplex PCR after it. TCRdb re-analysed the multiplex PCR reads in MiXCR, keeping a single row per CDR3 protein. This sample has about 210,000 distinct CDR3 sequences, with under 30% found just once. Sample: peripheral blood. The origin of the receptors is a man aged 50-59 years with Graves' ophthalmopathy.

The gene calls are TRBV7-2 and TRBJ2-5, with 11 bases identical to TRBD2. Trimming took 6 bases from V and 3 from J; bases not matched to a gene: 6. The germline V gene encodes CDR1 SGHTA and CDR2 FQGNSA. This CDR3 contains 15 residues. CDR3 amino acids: CASSSQGLAEETQYF. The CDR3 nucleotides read TGTGCCAGCAGTTCCCAGGGACTAGCGGAAGAGACCCAGTACTTC.

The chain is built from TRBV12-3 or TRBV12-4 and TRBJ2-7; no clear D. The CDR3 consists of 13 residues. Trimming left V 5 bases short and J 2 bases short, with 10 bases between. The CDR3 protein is CASSPHGTYEQYF. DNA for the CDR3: TGTGCCAGCAGTCCCCATGGGACCTACGAGCAGTACTTC.

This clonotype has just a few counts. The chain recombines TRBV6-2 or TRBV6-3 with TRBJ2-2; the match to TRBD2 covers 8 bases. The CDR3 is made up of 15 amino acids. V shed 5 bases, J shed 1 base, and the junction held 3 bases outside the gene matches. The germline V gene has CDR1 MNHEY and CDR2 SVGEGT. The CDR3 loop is CASSLAGENTGELFF. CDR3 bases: TGTGCCAGCAGTCTAGCGGGCGAGAACACCGGGGAGCTGTTTTTT.

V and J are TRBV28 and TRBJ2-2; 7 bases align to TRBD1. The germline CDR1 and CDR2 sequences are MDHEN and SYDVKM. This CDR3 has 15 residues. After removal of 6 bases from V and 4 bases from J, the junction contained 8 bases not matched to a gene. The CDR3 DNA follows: TGTGCCAGCAGCCCTGGGACAGCTACCACCGGGGAGCTGTTTTTT. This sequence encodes CASSPGTATTGELFF.

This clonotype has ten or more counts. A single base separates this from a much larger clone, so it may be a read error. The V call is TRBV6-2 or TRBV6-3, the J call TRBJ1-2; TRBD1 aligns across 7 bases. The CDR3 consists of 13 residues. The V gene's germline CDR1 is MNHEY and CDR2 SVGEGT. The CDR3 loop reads CAGSPRTGFGYTF. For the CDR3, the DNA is TGTGCCGGCAGTCCTAGGACAGGTTTTGGCTACACCTTC.

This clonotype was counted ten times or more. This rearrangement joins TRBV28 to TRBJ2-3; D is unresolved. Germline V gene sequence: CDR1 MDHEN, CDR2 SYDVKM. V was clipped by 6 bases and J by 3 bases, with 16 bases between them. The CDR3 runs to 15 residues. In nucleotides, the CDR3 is TGTGCCAGCAGACCCGGACCTACCGTTACAGATACGCAGTATTTT. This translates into CASRPGPTVTDTQYF. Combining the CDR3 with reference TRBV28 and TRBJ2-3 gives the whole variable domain DVKVTQSSRYLVKRTGEKVFLECVQDMDHENMFWYRQDPGLGLRLIYFSYDVKMKEKGDIPEGYSVSREKKERFSLILESASTNQTSMYLCASRPGPTVTDTQYFGPGTRLTVL.

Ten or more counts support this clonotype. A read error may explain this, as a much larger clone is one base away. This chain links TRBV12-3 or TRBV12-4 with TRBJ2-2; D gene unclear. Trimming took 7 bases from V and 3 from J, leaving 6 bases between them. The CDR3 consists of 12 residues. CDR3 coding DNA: TGTGCCAGCACCGAATACACCGGGGAGCTGTTTTTT. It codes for CASTEYTGELFF.

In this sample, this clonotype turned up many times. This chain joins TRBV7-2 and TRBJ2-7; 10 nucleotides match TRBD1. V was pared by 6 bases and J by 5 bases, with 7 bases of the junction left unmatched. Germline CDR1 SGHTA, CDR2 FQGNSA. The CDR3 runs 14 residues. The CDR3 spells CASSQRQGADEQYF. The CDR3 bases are TGTGCCAGCAGTCAAAGACAGGGGGCCGACGAGCAGTACTTC.

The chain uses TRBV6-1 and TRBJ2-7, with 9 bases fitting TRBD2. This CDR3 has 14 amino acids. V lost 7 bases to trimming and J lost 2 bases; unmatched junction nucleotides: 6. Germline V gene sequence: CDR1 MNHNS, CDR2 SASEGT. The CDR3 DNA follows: TGTGCCAGCATCCGCGGGGGGGCCACCTACGAGCAGTACTTC. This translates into CASIRGGATYEQYF.

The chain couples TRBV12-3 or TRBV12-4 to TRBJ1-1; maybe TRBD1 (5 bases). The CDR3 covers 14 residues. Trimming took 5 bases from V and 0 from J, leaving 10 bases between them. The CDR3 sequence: CASSRRQMNTEAFF. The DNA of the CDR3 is TGTGCCAGCAGTAGACGACAGATGAACACTGAAGCTTTCTTT.

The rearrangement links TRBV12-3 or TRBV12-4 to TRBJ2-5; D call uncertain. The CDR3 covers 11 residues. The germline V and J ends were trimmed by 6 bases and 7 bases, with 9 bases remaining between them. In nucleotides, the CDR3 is TGTGCCAGCAGCCTTGCGACGACCCAGTACTTC. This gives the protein CASSLATTQYF.

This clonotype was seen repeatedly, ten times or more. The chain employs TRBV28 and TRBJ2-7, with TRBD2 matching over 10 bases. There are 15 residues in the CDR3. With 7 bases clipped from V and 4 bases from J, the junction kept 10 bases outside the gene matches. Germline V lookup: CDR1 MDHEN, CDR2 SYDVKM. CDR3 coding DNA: TGTGCCAGCACCACCCCACTAGCGGGGATTTACGAGCAGTACTTC. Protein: CASTTPLAGIYEQYF. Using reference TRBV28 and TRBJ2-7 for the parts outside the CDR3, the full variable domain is DVKVTQSSRYLVKRTGEKVFLECVQDMDHENMFWYRQDPGLGLRLIYFSYDVKMKEKGDIPEGYSVSREKKERFSLILESASTNQTSMYLCASTTPLAGIYEQYFGPGTRLTVT.

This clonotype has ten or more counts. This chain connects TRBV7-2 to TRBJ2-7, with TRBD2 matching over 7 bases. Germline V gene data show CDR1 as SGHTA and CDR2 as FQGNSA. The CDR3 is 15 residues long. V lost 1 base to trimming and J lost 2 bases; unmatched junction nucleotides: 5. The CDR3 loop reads CASSLGGSGAYEQYF. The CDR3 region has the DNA TGTGCCAGCAGCTTAGGGGGCAGCGGGGCCTACGAGCAGTACTTC.

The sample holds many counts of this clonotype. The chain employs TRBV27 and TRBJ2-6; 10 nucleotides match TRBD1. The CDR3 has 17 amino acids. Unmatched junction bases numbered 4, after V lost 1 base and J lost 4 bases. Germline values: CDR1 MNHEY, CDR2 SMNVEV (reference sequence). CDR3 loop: CASSLWGQGQGANVLTF. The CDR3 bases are TGTGCCAGCAGTTTATGGGGACAGGGGCAGGGGGCCAACGTCCTGACTTTC.

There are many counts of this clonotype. CDR3 loop: CSAVAGLHLATGELFF. The CDR3 nucleotides read TGCAGCGCCGTAGCGGGACTCCATTTGGCGACCGGGGAGCTGTTTTTT. The chain carries TRBV29-1 and TRBJ2-2; 8 bases are shared with TRBD2. CDR3 size: 16 residues. J lost 5 bases, V lost 7 bases, and 15 bases had no gene match. Germline assignment: CDR1 SQVTM and CDR2 ANQGSEA.

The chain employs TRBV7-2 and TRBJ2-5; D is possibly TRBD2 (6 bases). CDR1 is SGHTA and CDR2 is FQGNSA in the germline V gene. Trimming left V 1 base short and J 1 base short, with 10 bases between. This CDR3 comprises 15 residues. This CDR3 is CASSLVAGRQETQYF. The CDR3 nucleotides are TGTGCCAGCAGCTTAGTGGCGGGGCGCCAAGAGACCCAGTACTTC.

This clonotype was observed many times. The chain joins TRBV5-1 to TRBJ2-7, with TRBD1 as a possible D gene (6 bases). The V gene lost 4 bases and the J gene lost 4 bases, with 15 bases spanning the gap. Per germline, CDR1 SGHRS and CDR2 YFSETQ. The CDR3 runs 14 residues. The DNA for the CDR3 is TGCGCCAGCAGCCAGGGGACGCTACAATACGAGCAGTACTTC. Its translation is CASSQGTLQYEQYF.

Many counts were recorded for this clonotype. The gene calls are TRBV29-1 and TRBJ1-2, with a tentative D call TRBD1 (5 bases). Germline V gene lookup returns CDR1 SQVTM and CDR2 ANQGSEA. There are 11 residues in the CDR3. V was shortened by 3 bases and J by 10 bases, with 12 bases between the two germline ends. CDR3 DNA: TGCAGCGTTGACCGCAGGGAGGTCTACACCTTC. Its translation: CSVDRREVYTF.

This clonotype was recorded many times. For the CDR3, the DNA is TGTGCCAGCAGTTACTCGTTGAACCTTGGTCAGCCCCAGCATTTT. This codes for CASSYSLNLGQPQHF. The chain recombines TRBV6-2 or TRBV6-3 with TRBJ1-5; D is unresolved. The germline V and J ends were trimmed by 0 bases and 6 bases, with 12 bases remaining between them. Germline CDR1 MNHEY, CDR2 SVGEGT. CDR3 size: 15 residues.

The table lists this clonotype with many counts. The CDR3 DNA reads TGTGCCAGCAGCCCAGGGGGCTACACTGAAGCTTTCTTT. Its translation is CASSPGGYTEAFF. The rearrangement links TRBV28 to TRBJ1-1; 8 nucleotides align to TRBD1. CDR1 MDHEN and CDR2 SYDVKM come from the germline V gene. With V trimmed by 6 bases and J by 3 bases, 3 bases remained unmatched. The CDR3 totals 13 residues.

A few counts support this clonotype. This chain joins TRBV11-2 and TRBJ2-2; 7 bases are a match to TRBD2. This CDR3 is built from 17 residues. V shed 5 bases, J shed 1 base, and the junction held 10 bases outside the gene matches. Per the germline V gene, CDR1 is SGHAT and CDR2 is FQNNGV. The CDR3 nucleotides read TGTGCCAGCAGCCCCCCAGCGGGGTTAAAGAACACCGGGGAGCTGTTTTTT. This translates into CASSPPAGLKNTGELFF.

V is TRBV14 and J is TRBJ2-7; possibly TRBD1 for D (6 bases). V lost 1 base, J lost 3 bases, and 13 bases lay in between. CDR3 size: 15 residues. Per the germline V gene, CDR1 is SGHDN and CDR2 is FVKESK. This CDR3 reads CASSQATGNFYEQYF. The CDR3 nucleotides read TGTGCCAGCAGCCAAGCTACAGGGAACTTCTACGAGCAGTACTTC.

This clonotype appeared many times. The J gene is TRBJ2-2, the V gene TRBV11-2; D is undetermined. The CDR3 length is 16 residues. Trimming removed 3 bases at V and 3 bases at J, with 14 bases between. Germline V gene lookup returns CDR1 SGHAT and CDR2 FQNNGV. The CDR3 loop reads CASSFPSEYDTGELFF. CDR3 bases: TGTGCCAGCAGCTTCCCCTCGGAGTACGACACCGGGGAGCTGTTTTTT.

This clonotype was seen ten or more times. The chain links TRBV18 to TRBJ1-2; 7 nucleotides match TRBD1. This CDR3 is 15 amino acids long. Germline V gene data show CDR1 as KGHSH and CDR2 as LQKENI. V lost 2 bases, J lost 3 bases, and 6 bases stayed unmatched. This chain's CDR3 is CASSPTPGGYYGYTF. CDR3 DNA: TGTGCCAGCTCACCAACCCCAGGGGGTTACTATGGCTACACCTTC.

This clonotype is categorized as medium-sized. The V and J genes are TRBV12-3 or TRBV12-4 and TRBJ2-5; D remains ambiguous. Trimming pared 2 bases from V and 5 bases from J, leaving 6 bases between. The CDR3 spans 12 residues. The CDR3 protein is CASSLSEETQYF. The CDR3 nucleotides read TGTGCCAGCAGTTTAAGCGAGGAGACCCAGTACTTC.

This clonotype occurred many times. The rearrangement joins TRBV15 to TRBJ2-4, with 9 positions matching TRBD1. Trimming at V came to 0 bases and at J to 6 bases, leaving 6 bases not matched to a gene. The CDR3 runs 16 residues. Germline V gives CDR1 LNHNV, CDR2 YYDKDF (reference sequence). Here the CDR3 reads CATSREDRGVGNIQYF. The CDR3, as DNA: TGTGCCACCAGCAGAGAGGACAGGGGTGTGGGAAACATTCAGTACTTC.

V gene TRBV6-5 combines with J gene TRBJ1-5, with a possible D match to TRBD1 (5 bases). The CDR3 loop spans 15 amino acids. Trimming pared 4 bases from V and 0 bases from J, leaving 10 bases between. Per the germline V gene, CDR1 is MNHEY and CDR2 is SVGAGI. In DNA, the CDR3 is TGTGCCAGCAGTTCCGCCGGGGGTAGCAATCAGCCCCAGCATTTT. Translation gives CASSSAGGSNQPQHF.

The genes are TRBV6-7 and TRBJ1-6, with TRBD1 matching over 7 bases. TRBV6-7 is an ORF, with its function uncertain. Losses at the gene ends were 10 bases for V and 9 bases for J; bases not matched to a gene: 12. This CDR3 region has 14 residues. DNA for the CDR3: TGTGCCAACCCCCGGGGACAGTCGGTTTCACCCCTCCACTTT. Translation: CANPRGQSVSPLHF.

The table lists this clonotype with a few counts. DNA for the CDR3: TGTGCCAGCAGTTTATCGGGGCTAGAAGGCTACGAGCAGTACTTC. It encodes CASSLSGLEGYEQYF. The chain recombines TRBV27 with TRBJ2-7, with D possibly TRBD1 on 5 matching bases. Trimming took 0 bases from V and 3 from J, leaving 12 bases between them. The CDR3 consists of 15 residues. CDR1 is MNHEY and CDR2 is SMNVEV in the germline V gene (reference sequence).

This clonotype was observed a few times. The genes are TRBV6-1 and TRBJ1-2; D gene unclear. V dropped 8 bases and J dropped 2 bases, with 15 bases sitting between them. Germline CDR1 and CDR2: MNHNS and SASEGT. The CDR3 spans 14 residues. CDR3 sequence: CASCVSRFNYGYTF. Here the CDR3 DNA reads TGTGCCAGCTGCGTCTCAAGGTTCAACTATGGCTACACCTTC.